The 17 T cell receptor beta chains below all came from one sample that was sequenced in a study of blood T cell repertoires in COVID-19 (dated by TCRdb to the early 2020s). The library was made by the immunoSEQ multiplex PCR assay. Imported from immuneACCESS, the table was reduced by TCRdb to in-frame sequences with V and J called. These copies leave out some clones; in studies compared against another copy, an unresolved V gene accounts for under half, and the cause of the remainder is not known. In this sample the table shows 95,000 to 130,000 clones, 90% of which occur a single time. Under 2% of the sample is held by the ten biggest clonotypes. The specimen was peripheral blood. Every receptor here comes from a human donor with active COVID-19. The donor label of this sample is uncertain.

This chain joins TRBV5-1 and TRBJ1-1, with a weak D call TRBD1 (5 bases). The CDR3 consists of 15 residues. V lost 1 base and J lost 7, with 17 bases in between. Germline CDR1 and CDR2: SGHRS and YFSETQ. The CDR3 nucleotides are TGCGCCAGCAGCTTGACAGGTCTTAACTTCGGTGAAGCTTTCTTT. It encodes CASSLTGLNFGEAFF. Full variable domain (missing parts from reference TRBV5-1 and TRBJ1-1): KAGVTQTPRYLIKTRGQQVTLSCSPISGHRSVSWYQQTPGQGLQFLFEYFSETQRNKGNFPGRFSGRQFSNSRSEMNVSTLELGDSALYLCASSLTGLNFGEAFFGQGTRLTVV.

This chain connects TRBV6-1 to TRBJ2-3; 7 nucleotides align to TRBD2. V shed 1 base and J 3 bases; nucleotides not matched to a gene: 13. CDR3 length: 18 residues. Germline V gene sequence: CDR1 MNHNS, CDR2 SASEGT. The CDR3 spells CASSEVPGLVLGTDTQYF. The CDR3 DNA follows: TGTGCCAGCAGTGAAGTCCCCGGACTAGTTTTGGGTACAGATACGCAGTATTTT.

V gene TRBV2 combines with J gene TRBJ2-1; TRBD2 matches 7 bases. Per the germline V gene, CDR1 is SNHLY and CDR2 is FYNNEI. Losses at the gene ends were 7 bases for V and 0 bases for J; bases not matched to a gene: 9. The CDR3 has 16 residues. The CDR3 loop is CASKKDGGTSYNEQFF. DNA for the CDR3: TGTGCCAGCAAAAAGGACGGGGGGACCTCCTACAATGAGCAGTTCTTC.

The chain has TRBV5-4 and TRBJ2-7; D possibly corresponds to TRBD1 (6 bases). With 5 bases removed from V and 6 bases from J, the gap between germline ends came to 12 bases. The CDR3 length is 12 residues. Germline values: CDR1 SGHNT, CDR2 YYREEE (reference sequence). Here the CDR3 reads CASSPGAPEQYF. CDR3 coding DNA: TGTGCCAGCAGTCCAGGGGCGCCCGAGCAGTACTTC. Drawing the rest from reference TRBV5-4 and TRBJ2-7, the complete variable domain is ETGVTQSPTHLIKTRGQQVTLRCSSQSGHNTVSWYQQALGQGPQFIFQYYREEENGRGNFPPRFSGLQFPNYSSELNVNALELDDSALYLCASSPGAPEQYFGPGTRLTVT.

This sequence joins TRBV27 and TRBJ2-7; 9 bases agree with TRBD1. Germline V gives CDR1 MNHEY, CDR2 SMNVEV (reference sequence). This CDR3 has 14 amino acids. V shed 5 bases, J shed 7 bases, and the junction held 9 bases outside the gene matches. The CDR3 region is CASSVGTGTGEQYF. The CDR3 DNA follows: TGTGCCAGCAGTGTCGGGACAGGGACGGGAGAGCAGTACTTC.

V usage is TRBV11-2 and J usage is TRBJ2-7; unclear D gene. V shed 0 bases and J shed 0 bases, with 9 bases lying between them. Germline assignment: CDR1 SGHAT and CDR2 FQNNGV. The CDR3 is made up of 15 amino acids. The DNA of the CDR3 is TGTGCCAGCAGCTTAGATCAGGTTAGCTCCTACGAGCAGTACTTC. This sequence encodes CASSLDQVSSYEQYF.

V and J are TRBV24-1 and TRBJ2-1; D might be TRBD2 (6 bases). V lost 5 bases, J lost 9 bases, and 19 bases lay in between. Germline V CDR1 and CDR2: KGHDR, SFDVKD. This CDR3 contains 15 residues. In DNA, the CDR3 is TGTGCCACCAGTGGGAATCACGGAACGGGACTTGAGCAGTTCTTC. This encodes CATSGNHGTGLEQFF.

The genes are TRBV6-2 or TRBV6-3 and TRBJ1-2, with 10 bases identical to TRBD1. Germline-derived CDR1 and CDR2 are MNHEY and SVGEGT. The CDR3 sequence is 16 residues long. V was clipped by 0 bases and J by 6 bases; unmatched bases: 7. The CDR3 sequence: CASSYSNDRGLNGYTF. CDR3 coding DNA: TGTGCCAGCAGTTACTCGAATGACAGGGGGCTGAATGGCTACACCTTC.

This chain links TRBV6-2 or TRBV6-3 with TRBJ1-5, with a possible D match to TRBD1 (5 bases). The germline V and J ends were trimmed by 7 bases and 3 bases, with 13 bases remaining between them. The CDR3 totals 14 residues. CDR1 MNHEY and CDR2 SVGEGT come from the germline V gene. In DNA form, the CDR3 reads TGTGCCAGCACCCCCTGGGGCAACAATCAGCCCCAGCATTTT. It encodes CASTPWGNNQPQHF.

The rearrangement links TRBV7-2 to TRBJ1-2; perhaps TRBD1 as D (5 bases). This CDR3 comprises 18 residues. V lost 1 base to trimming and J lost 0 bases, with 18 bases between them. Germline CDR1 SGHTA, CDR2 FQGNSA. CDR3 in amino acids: CASSLVNPGLRSNYGYTF. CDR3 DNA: TGTGCCAGCAGCTTAGTAAATCCGGGACTTCGGTCTAACTATGGCTACACCTTC.

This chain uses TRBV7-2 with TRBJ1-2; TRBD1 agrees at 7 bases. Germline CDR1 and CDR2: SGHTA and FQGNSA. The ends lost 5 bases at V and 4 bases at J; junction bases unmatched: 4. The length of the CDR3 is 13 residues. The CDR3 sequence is CASSPDRAYGYTF. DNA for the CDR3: TGTGCCAGCAGCCCAGACAGGGCCTATGGCTACACCTTC.

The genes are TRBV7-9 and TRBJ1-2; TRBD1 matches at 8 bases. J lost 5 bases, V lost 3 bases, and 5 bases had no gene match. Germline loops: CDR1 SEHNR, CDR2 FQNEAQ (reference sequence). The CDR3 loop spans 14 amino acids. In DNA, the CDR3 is TGTGCCAGCAGCTTGACAGGGGCCGGTTATGGCTACACCTTC. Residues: CASSLTGAGYGYTF.

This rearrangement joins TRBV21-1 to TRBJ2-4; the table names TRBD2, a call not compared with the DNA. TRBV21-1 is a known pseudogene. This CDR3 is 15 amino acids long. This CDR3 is CASSKGGDDKNIQYF. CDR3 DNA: TGTGCCAGCAGCAAAGGAGGAGACGACAAAAACATTCAGTACTTC.

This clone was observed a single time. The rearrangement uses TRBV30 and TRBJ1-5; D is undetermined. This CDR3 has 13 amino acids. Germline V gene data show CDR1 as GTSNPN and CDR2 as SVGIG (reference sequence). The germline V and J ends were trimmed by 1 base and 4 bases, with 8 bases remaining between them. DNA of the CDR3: TGTGCCTGGAGTGGGCAGTCGAATCAGCCCCAGCATTTT. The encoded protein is CAWSGQSNQPQHF.

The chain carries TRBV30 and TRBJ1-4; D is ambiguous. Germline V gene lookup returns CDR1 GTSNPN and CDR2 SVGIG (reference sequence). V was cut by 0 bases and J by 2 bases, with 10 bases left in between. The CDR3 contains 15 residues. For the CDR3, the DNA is TGTGCCTGGAGTGTGGGAGTGGGGACTAATGAAAAACTGTTTTTT. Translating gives CAWSVGVGTNEKLFF.

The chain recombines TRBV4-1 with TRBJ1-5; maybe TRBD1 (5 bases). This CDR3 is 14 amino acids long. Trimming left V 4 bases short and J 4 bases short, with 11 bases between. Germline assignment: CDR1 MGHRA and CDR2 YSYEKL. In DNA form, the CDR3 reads TGCGCCAGCAGCCTCTCGACAGAGAATCAGCCCCAGCATTTT. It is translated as CASSLSTENQPQHF.

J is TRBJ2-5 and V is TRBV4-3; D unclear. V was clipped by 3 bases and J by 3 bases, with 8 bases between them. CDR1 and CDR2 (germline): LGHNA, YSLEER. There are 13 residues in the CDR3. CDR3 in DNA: TGCGCCAGCAGCCACCTGGTAGAAGAGACCCAGTACTTC. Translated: CASSHLVEETQYF.